This T cell receptor beta chain derives from a study of T cell responses to AZD1222 COVID-19 vaccine. Study conclusions and caveats: Unmutated variant regions are reportedly targeted by nearly half of spike-specific TCRs. Regions 160-218 and 743-854 held dominance among vaccine-associated CD4 TCRs, which spanned spike.

V lost 1 base and J lost 6, with 9 bases in between. Looked up from germline, CDR1 is SEHNR and CDR2 is FQNEAQ (reference sequence). This CDR3 comprises 14 residues. Only a few counts were recorded for this clone. Antigen unknown. Method: immunoSEQ multiplex PCR; TCRdb's copy keeps in-frame clones and lacks some. The sample includes about 110,000 clones, roughly nine tenths of them seen just once. This TCR derives from an adult in good health. V is TRBV7-9 and J is TRBJ1-4, with a tentative D call TRBD1 (5 bases). This material consisted of peripheral blood, taken on day 0 of AZD1222 vaccination. CDR3 in amino acids: CASSLGGSHEKLFF. CDR3 in DNA: TGTGCCAGCAGCTTAGGGGGGTCCCATGAAAAACTGTTTTTT.